A selection of T cell receptor beta chains follows, all from one sample in a study of blood T cell repertoires in COVID-19. TCRdb keeps only in-frame clones here, not all; method: immunoSEQ multiplex PCR. The sample lists about 250,000 clones, roughly 81% occurring once. The specimen was PBMCs or T cells enriched from blood (not recorded which). The receptors derive from a woman between 45 and 65 years old who had been exposed to COVID-19. CDR3s include the opening cysteine and the closing phenylalanine or tryptophan. D genes are given only for firm matches. Rows may omit the clone size; those that give it use once, few, many or a size class.

-	TRBV12-2	TRBJ1-6	16	-	TGTGCAAGTCGGGGCGATCACAGGGGGCTTAATTCACCCCTCCACTTT	CASRGDHRGLNSPLHF
-	TRBV7-9	TRBJ1-3	15	TRBD1	TGTGCCAGCAGCCACGACAGGGCCTCTGGAAACACCATATATTTT	CASSHDRASGNTIYF
-	TRBV25-1	TRBJ1-2	16	-	TGTGCCAGCAGTGACGGGGGGGGACCGTATCCTTATGGCTACACCTTC	CASSDGGGPYPYGYTF
-	TRBV18	TRBJ2-5	15	TRBD1	TGTGCCAGCTCACCCGGGACAGGGTACCAAGAGACCCAGTACTTC	CASSPGTGYQETQYF
-	TRBV9	TRBJ2-5	17	TRBD1	TGTGCCAGCAGCGTAGGGGAAACGGACAGGGGGCTGGAGACCCAGTACTTC	CASSVGETDRGLETQYF
-	TRBV29-1	TRBJ1-1	13	-	TGCAGCGTTGGTATCGGGGGAAGGACTGAAGCTTTCTTT	CSVGIGGRTEAFF
-	TRBV3-1/TRBV3-2	TRBJ1-3	17	-	TGTGCCAGCAGCCAAGATCTGTCGGAGGGAACTGGAAACACCATATATTTT	CASSQDLSEGTGNTIYF
-	TRBV6-1	TRBJ1-1	15	-	TGTGCCAGCAGTGAAGCGTCTATGGGGGGCACTGAAGCTTTCTTT	CASSEASMGGTEAFF
many	TRBV5-3	TRBJ2-1	19	-	TGTGCCAGAAGCTTGGCCGACTGGGTCGATGGAATTTCCTACAATGAGCAGTTCTTC	CARSLADWVDGISYNEQFF
-	TRBV7-2	TRBJ2-5	13	-	TGTGCCAGCAGCCTTTACCCTAGGGAGACCCAGTACTTC	CASSLYPRETQYF
-	TRBV19	TRBJ1-2	15	TRBD1	TGTGCCAGTAGCCCCAGGGACAGGGGGTACGATGGCTACACCTTC	CASSPRDRGYDGYTF
-	TRBV4-1	TRBJ1-5	15	-	TGCGCCAGCAGCCAAGGGGGGGGGCGAGGTCAGCCCCAGCATTTT	CASSQGGGRGQPQHF
once	TRBV7-9	TRBJ1-1	13	-	TGTGCCAGCCGACTGGACAGAAACACTGAAGCTTTCTTT	CASRLDRNTEAFF
-	TRBV2	TRBJ1-3	15	TRBD1	TGTGCCAGCAGTGAATGGAGGACAGGTGGAAACACCATATATTTT	CASSEWRTGGNTIYF
-	TRBV4-3	TRBJ1-2	14	TRBD1	TGCGCCAGCAGCCAAGATGCCAGGGGGCGCGGCTACACCTTC	CASSQDARGRGYTF
once	TRBV5-1	TRBJ2-3	11	-	TGCGCCAGCAGCTTTAGTAGTACGCAGTATTTT	CASSFSSTQYF
many	TRBV30	TRBJ1-3	13	-	TGTGCCTGGAGGAGCGGCTCTGGAAACACCATATATTTT	CAWRSGSGNTIYF
-	TRBV20-1	TRBJ2-5	12	-	TGCAGTGCTACTGACAGGATCGAGACCCAGTACTTC	CSATDRIETQYF
many	TRBV23-1	TRBJ2-6	15	-	TGCGCCAGCAGTCAGGTACGCGGAGGGGCCAACGTCCTGACTTTC	CASSQVRGGANVLTF
once	TRBV7-3	TRBJ2-1	14	TRBD1	TGTGCCAGCAGCCAGGGACAGGCAAGCAATGAGCAGTTCTTC	CASSQGQASNEQFF
-	TRBV2	TRBJ1-1	13	-	TGTGCCAGCAGATTCACGGAGTACACTGAAGCTTTCTTT	CASRFTEYTEAFF
-	TRBV7-8	TRBJ1-5	18	TRBD1	TGTGCCAGCAGCCCCCCAAGACAGGGGAGTAGATTGAGTCAGCCCCAGCATTTT	CASSPPRQGSRLSQPQHF
-	TRBV4-3	TRBJ1-4	16	TRBD1	TGCGCCAGCAGCCAACCGCCGACAGGGATGGGTGAAAAACTGTTTTTT	CASSQPPTGMGEKLFF
-	TRBV2	TRBJ2-2	15	-	TGTGCCAGCAGTTCGGGGGTAATTCACACCGGGGAGCTGTTTTTT	CASSSGVIHTGELFF
-	TRBV3-1/TRBV3-2	TRBJ2-3	16	-	TGTGCCAGCAGCCCCGGGTCCTTTCTTAGCACAGATACGCAGTATTTT	CASSPGSFLSTDTQYF
-	TRBV27	TRBJ2-7	14	-	TGTGCCAGCAGTTTTACCCGGACAGAGTACGAGCAGTACTTC	CASSFTRTEYEQYF
-	TRBV19	TRBJ1-3	16	TRBD1	TGTGCCAGTAGTCCGACAGGGGGCAACTCTGGAAACACCATATATTTT	CASSPTGGNSGNTIYF
-	TRBV5-1	TRBJ1-2	14	TRBD1	TGCGCCAGCACCCCGGACAGGGTCAACTATGGCTACACCTTC	CASTPDRVNYGYTF
-	TRBV6-5	TRBJ1-1	14	-	TGTGCCAGCAGGTACGAAGGGGTGAACACTGAAGCTTTCTTT	CASRYEGVNTEAFF
few	TRBV15	TRBJ2-3	17	-	TGTGCCACCAGCATTTTTGCCCCCGGGACAACGGGGGATACGCAGTATTTT	CATSIFAPGTTGDTQYF
-	TRBV18	TRBJ1-1	18	-	TGTGCCAGCTCACCAATCGCCCGGGCCCTCAGGGCGGACACTGAAGCTTTCTTT	CASSPIARALRADTEAFF
-	TRBV3-1/TRBV3-2	TRBJ1-3	16	TRBD1	TGTGCCAGCAGCCTATTAACGCAGGGGGCTAGAAACACCATATATTTT	CASSLLTQGARNTIYF
-	TRBV27	TRBJ2-3	18	-	TGTGCCAGCAATCCCAATTGGGAGACAGGAGTGGGCACAGATACGCAGTATTTT	CASNPNWETGVGTDTQYF
-	TRBV5-1	TRBJ1-3	16	-	TGCGCCAGCAGCTTGGCTAGACTGGACTCTGGAAACACCATATATTTT	CASSLARLDSGNTIYF
-	TRBV6-1	TRBJ1-2	12	-	TGTGCCAGCAGTGAGGCAGCGTATGGCTACACCTTC	CASSEAAYGYTF
-	TRBV7-8	TRBJ2-5	13	-	TGTGCCAGCAGCTTAGGCTTGAGAGAGACCCAGTACTTC	CASSLGLRETQYF
-	TRBV5-1	TRBJ2-3	15	-	TGCGCCAGCAGCTTGGGCCCTATCCTCACAGATACGCAGTATTTT	CASSLGPILTDTQYF
-	TRBV29-1	TRBJ2-3	17	TRBD1	TGCAGCGTTACGACCCAGGTCGGGACAGGGGCAACAGATACGCAGTATTTT	CSVTTQVGTGATDTQYF
-	TRBV15	TRBJ1-1	15	-	TGTGCCACCAGCAGGGCAAGGGGCCAGAACACTGAAGCTTTTTTT	CATSRARGQNTEAFF
few	TRBV19	TRBJ1-5	14	-	TGTGCCAGTAGTATCGGGCAGGGGCGACAGCCCCAGCATTTT	CASSIGQGRQPQHF
-	TRBV10-3	TRBJ1-1	15	-	TGTGCCATCAATGCCAGGGAAGGAGGGGACACTGAAGCTTTCTTT	CAINAREGGDTEAFF
-	TRBV28	TRBJ2-1	13	TRBD1	TGTGCCAGCAGGAAAAGGGGGCGCGATGAGCAGTTCTTC	CASRKRGRDEQFF
-	TRBV7-2	TRBJ1-5	15	TRBD1	TGTGCCAGCAGCCAGGGGGTGGGGGCGAGTCAGCCCCAGCATTTT	CASSQGVGASQPQHF
-	TRBV28	TRBJ2-7	15	TRBD2	TGTGCCAGCAGTCCCGGTGGAGCGGGGGGCTACGAGCAGTACTTC	CASSPGGAGGYEQYF
-	TRBV7-9	TRBJ1-3	16	-	TGTGCCAGCAGCTCCTTGACAGGAGCCTCTGGAAACACCATATATTTT	CASSSLTGASGNTIYF